This T cell receptor (beta chain) was documented in a study of T cell changes during pregnancy in multiple sclerosis. Some clones are missing from TCRdb's copy, which holds only in-frame ones; the method was immunoSEQ multiplex PCR. The sample comprises 35,000 to 55,000 clones, around 92% of which are singletons, and 1.3% rests with the top ten. Germline CDR1 SGHAT, CDR2 FQDESV (reference sequence). This CDR3 has 15 residues. V shed 5 bases, J shed 10 bases, and the junction held 12 bases outside the gene matches. The clonotype was recovered from a female donor with multiple sclerosis, enrolled in a pregnancy study. The chain carries TRBV11-1 and TRBJ2-1, with 9 bases lining up with TRBD1. The specimen sequenced was peripheral blood. The CDR3 DNA follows: TGTGCCAGCAGCCAACAGGGGGCCCCCCCACGGGAGCAGTTCTTC. Translating it yields CASSQQGAPPREQFF.